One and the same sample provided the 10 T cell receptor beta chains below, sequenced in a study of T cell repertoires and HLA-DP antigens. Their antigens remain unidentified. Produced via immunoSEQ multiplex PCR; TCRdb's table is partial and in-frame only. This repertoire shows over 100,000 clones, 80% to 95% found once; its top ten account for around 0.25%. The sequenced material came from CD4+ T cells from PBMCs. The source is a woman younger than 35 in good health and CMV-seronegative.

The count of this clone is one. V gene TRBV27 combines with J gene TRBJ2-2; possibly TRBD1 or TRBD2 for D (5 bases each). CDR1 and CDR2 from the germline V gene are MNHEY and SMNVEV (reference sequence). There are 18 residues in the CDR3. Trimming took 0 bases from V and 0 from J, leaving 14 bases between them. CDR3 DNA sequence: TGTGCCAGCAGTTTATCGCCCCGGGACGAAACGAACACCGGGGAGCTGTTTTTT. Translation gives CASSLSPRDETNTGELFF.

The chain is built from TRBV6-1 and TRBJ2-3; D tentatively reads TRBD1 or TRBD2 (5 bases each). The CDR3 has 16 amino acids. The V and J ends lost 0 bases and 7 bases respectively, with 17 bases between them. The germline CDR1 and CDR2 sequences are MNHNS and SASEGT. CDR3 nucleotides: TGTGCCAGCAGTGAAGCCGGGGCGTCCGGCGCCTATACGCAGTATTTT. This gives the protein CASSEAGASGAYTQYF.

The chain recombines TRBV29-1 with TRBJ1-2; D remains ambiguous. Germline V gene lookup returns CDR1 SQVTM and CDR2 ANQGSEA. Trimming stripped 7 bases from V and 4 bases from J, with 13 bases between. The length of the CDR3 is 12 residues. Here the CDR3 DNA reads TGCAGCGCTTCGGACGTCGGCTATGGCTACACCTTC. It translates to CSASDVGYGYTF.

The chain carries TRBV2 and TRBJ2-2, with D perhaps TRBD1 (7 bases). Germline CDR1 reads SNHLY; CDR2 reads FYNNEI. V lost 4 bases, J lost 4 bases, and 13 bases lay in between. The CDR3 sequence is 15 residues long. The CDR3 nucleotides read TGTGCCAGCAGTGTCCAGCAGGGGGGCACCGGGGAGCTGTTTTTT. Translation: CASSVQQGGTGELFF.

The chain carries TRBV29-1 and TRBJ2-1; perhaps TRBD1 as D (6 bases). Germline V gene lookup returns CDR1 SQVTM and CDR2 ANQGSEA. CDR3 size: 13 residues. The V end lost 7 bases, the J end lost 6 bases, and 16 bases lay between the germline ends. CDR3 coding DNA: TGCAGCGCCCGATGGGACAATCCCAATGAGCAGTTCTTC. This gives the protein CSARWDNPNEQFF.

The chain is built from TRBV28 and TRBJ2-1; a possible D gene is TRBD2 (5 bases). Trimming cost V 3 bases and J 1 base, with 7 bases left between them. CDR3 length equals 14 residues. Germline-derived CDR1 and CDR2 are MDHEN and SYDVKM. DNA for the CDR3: TGTGCCAGCAGTTTTAGCGCTTCCTACAATGAGCAGTTCTTC. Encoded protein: CASSFSASYNEQFF. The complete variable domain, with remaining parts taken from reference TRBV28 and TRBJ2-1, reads DVKVTQSSRYLVKRTGEKVFLECVQDMDHENMFWYRQDPGLGLRLIYFSYDVKMKEKGDIPEGYSVSREKKERFSLILESASTNQTSMYLCASSFSASYNEQFFGPGTRLTVL.

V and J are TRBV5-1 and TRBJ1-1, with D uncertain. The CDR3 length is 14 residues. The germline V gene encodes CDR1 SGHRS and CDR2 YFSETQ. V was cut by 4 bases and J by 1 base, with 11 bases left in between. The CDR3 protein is CASSDLRENTEAFF. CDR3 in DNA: TGCGCCAGCAGCGATTTGAGGGAGAACACTGAAGCTTTCTTT.

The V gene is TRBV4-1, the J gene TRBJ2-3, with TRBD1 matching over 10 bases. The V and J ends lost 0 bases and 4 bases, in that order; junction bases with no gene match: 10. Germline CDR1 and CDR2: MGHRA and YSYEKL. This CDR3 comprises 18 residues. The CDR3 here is CASSQDVPRQGASDTQYF. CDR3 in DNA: TGCGCCAGCAGCCAAGATGTCCCGCGACAGGGGGCATCAGATACGCAGTATTTT.

The CDR3 nucleotides are TGTGCCAGCAGGCGACAGGGGCCCTACGAGCAGTACTTC. Protein sequence: CASRRQGPYEQYF. V usage is TRBV28 and J usage is TRBJ2-7, with 8 nucleotides matching TRBD1. V trimming: 6 bases; J trimming: 2 bases; junction bases outside the gene matches: 3. Per germline, CDR1 MDHEN and CDR2 SYDVKM. This CDR3 has 13 residues.

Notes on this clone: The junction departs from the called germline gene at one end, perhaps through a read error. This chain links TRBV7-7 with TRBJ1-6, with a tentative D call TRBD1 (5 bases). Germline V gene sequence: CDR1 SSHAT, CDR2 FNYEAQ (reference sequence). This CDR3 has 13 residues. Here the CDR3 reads CASSRTGNSPLHF. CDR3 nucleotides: TGTGCTAGCAGCCGCACAGGAAATTCACCCCTCCACTTT. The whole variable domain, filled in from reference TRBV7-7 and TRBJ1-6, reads GAGVSQSPRYKVTKRGQDVTLRCDPISSHATLYWYQQALGQGPEFLTYFNYEAQPDKSGLPSDRFSAERPEGSISTLTIQRTEQRDSAMYRCASSRTGNSPLHFGNGTRLTVT.